This TCR beta chain stems from a study of T-cell memory formation after mild COVID-19. General study results and limits: Pre-infection memory held some responding clones, suggesting pre-existing cross-reactive T cells responded.

This clonotype has only a few counts. Its antigen is not known. Trimming at V came to 1 base and at J to 1 base, leaving 7 bases not matched to a gene. Germline CDR1 reads SGHRS; CDR2 reads YFSETQ. The CDR3 consists of 17 residues. TCRdb used MiXCR to reprocess the 5' RACE reads, holding one entry per CDR3 protein. The sample holds approximately 190,000 distinct CDR3 sequences; around 18% are singletons and the top ten take approximately 2.4%. The TCR originated in an adult woman who had mild COVID-19 (a few samples of this study predate the infection). Cell type and time point are not known. The chain couples TRBV5-1 to TRBJ1-1, with TRBD1 matching over 10 bases. The sequencing sample was made of PBMCs or a T cell subset sorted from them (not recorded which). The CDR3 spells CASSLRSRDRGNTEAFF. In DNA, the CDR3 is TGCGCCAGCAGCTTGCGGTCCCGGGACAGGGGGAACACTGAAGCTTTCTTT.